The following is a T cell receptor (beta chain) sequence with its context. What it binds is unknown. The CDR3 has 11 residues. The ends were cut back, 5 bases at V and 5 bases at J, with 6 bases in the middle. Germline V gene sequence: CDR1 GTSNPN, CDR2 SVGIG (reference sequence). This entry is derived from a study of T cell responses to AZD1222 COVID-19 vaccine. Study-level findings and limits: The number of AZD1222 recipients seropositive at baseline was only five to seven.

TCRdb's copy holds only in-frame clones and misses some; the assay was immunoSEQ multiplex PCR. Of 140,000 to 150,000 clones detected, roughly 88% appear once; the ten largest clones hold approximately 16%. This TCR came from an adult in good health. The chain uses TRBV30 and TRBJ2-2, with no clear D. The sequencing here drew on peripheral blood, taken on day 0 of AZD1222 vaccination. In DNA, the CDR3 is TGTGCCTGGGCCGGGACCGGGGAGCTGTTTTTT. Amino acids: CAWAGTGELFF.